This passage covers 24 T cell receptor beta chains from one sample sequenced in a study of shared clonotypes between healthy human individuals. Repertoires were generated with immunoSEQ multiplex PCR, while TCRdb's copy carries only in-frame clones and drops some. Of fewer than 1.6 million clones listed, around 98.5% are singletons. Specimen: naive CD4+ T cells sorted from blood. Subset denoted: CD45RA+ positively selected. These receptors all stem from a man aged 25 to 45 in good health.

This clone was detected only once. The V and J genes are TRBV27 and TRBJ1-5; no clear D gene. Germline lookup yields CDR1 MNHEY and CDR2 SMNVEV (reference sequence). The CDR3 runs to 12 residues. The germline V and J ends were trimmed by 4 bases and 4 bases, with 5 bases remaining between them. The chain's CDR3 is CASSSLNQPQHF. Here the CDR3 DNA reads TGTGCCAGCAGTTCCTTAAATCAGCCCCAGCATTTT.

The chain couples TRBV9 to TRBJ1-3; maybe TRBD1 (6 bases). Looked up from germline, CDR1 is SGDLS and CDR2 is YYNGEE. This CDR3 contains 15 residues. Trimming removed 4 bases at V and 0 bases at J, with 11 bases between. The DNA for the CDR3 is TGTGCCAGCAGCCGGGGACACGTCTCTGGAAACACCATATATTTT. Translation: CASSRGHVSGNTIYF.

The chain is built from TRBV5-1 and TRBJ2-3; no clear D. The germline gives CDR1 SGHRS, CDR2 YFSETQ. Between the trimmed V and J ends, which lost 10 bases and 0 bases, there was a span of 18 bases. The CDR3 runs 15 residues. In DNA, the CDR3 is TGCGCCGCAAAGCCAACTGGGTCTAGCACAGATACGCAGTATTTT. Translation: CAAKPTGSSTDTQYF.

V usage is TRBV11-3 and J usage is TRBJ2-2, with 10 bases that match TRBD1. Germline CDR1 is SGHNT and CDR2 is YENEEA. The length of the CDR3 is 16 residues. V lost 5 bases to trimming and J lost 6 bases; unmatched junction nucleotides: 9. In DNA form, the CDR3 reads TGTGCCAGCAGCCCCAGGGACAGGGGATTCTCCGGGGAGCTGTTTTTT. Translation gives CASSPRDRGFSGELFF.

J is TRBJ2-7 and V is TRBV27; D is perhaps TRBD1 or TRBD2 (5 bases each). Trimming took 2 bases from V and 3 from J, leaving 14 bases between them. The CDR3 consists of 15 residues. Germline loops: CDR1 MNHEY, CDR2 SMNVEV (reference sequence). In DNA form, the CDR3 reads TGTGCCAGCAGTTTAAGTCCGGGACGCAACTACGAGCAGTACTTC. It encodes CASSLSPGRNYEQYF.

The V gene is TRBV28, the J gene TRBJ2-7; D is perhaps TRBD2 (5 bases). The germline CDR1 and CDR2 sequences are MDHEN and SYDVKM. There are 13 residues in the CDR3. V lost 10 bases and J 2 bases, leaving 15 bases between the germline ends. DNA of the CDR3: TGTGCCATCCCCAGCACGGGAACCTACGAGCAGTACTTC. This sequence encodes CAIPSTGTYEQYF.

The chain couples TRBV28 to TRBJ1-5, with TRBD1 matching 8 bases. V shed 6 bases and J 5 bases; nucleotides not matched to a gene: 9. In germline, CDR1 is MDHEN, CDR2 SYDVKM. The CDR3 is 15 residues long. CDR3: CASRTGGTSHQPQHF. The CDR3 region has the DNA TGTGCCAGCAGAACAGGGGGAACTAGTCATCAGCCCCAGCATTTT.

The genes are TRBV7-8 and TRBJ1-2, with 7 nucleotides matching TRBD1. Per germline, CDR1 SGHVS and CDR2 FQNEAQ. The CDR3 is made up of 12 amino acids. The junction had 6 bases not matched to a gene; V was cut back by 5 bases and J by 9 bases. The CDR3 is CASSPGTVSYTF. The DNA for the CDR3 is TGTGCCAGCAGCCCCGGGACAGTTAGCTACACCTTC.

The chain employs TRBV6-1 and TRBJ2-1, with D hard to call. The CDR3 is made up of 15 amino acids. Deletions cut 2 bases from V and 2 bases from J, with 10 bases between. Germline V gene data show CDR1 as MNHNS and CDR2 as SASEGT. The CDR3 sequence is CASSETRFPYNEQFF. In nucleotides, the CDR3 is TGTGCCAGCAGTGAAACAAGGTTTCCCTACAATGAGCAGTTCTTC.

The genes are TRBV6-4 and TRBJ1-1; D perhaps matches TRBD1 (6 bases). The CDR3 contains 14 residues. Between the trimmed V and J ends, which lost 7 bases and 0 bases, there was a span of 12 bases. The V gene's germline CDR1 is MRHNA and CDR2 SNTAGT. The CDR3 loop reads CASKMDSMNTEAFF. In DNA form, the CDR3 reads TGTGCCAGCAAGATGGACAGCATGAACACTGAAGCTTTCTTT.

This rearrangement joins TRBV5-1 to TRBJ1-2, with D possibly being TRBD1 (6 bases). Looked up from germline, CDR1 is SGHRS and CDR2 is YFSETQ. V lost 6 bases to trimming and J lost 11 bases, with 26 bases between them. CDR3 length: 15 residues. CDR3 nucleotides: TGCGCCAGCAACCCCTTTTCCCGAGGGGGGCCAGGGTACACCTTC. Translated, it gives CASNPFSRGGPGYTF.

V is TRBV2 and J is TRBJ1-5, with D possibly being TRBD1 (5 bases). V lost 4 bases, J lost 6 bases, and 7 bases lay in between. CDR1 SNHLY and CDR2 FYNNEI come from the germline V gene. CDR3 length: 12 amino acids. CDR3 sequence (DNA): TGTGCCAGCAGTGGGGGACCTCAGCCCCAGCATTTT. Protein product: CASSGGPQPQHF.

V and J are TRBV10-1 and TRBJ2-1, with D possibly TRBD2 on 6 matching bases. Trimming shortened V by 8 bases and J by 13 bases, and 24 bases separated the two germline ends. The CDR3 contains 14 residues. Germline CDR1 is WNHNN and CDR2 is SYGVQD (reference sequence). The CDR3 nucleotides are TGCGCCAGCTCTCCCGTACGAGCACGGGAGAGACAGTTCTTC. Protein product: CASSPVRARERQFF.

This chain links TRBV9 with TRBJ2-1, with 9 bases matching TRBD2. CDR3 size: 16 residues. The J segment lost 10 bases and the V segment lost 4 bases, leaving 15 bases of the junction unmatched. Germline assignment: CDR1 SGDLS and CDR2 YYNGEE. The CDR3 spells CASSRSWGLAGREQFF. The CDR3 coding sequence is TGTGCCAGCAGCAGGAGCTGGGGCCTAGCGGGACGGGAGCAGTTCTTC.

The chain recombines TRBV6-6 with TRBJ2-7; unclear D gene. The ends were cut back, 5 bases at V and 6 bases at J, with 11 bases in the middle. Germline V CDR1 and CDR2: MNHNY, SVGAGI (reference sequence). There are 12 residues in the CDR3. In nucleotides, the CDR3 is TGTGCCAGCAGTCGGACGGGCCGCGAGCAGTACTTC. Translation: CASSRTGREQYF.

V usage is TRBV6-1 and J usage is TRBJ2-7; tentative D call: TRBD1 (5 bases). Germline CDR1 is MNHNS and CDR2 is SASEGT. V was cut by 4 bases and J by 7 bases, with 23 bases left in between. This CDR3 has 16 residues. The CDR3 nucleotides are TGTGCCAGCAGTGGCCTGAGTGGTGGGGCCTTACGGGAGCAGTACTTC. This gives the protein CASSGLSGGALREQYF.

This sequence joins TRBV28 and TRBJ1-4; 7 nucleotides line up with TRBD1. Germline V gives CDR1 MDHEN, CDR2 SYDVKM. V gave up 8 bases and J gave up 3 bases; unmatched junction bases: 9. The CDR3 is 15 residues long. The CDR3, as DNA: TGTGCCAGCTCACGGACTGGACAGGCTAATGAAAAACTGTTTTTT. This gives the protein CASSRTGQANEKLFF. Full variable domain (remainder filled in from reference TRBV28 and TRBJ1-4): DVKVTQSSRYLVKRTGEKVFLECVQDMDHENMFWYRQDPGLGLRLIYFSYDVKMKEKGDIPEGYSVSREKKERFSLILESASTNQTSMYLCASSRTGQANEKLFFGSGTQLSVL.

The V call is TRBV7-9, the J call TRBJ2-7, with TRBD2 as a possible D gene (5 bases). V was cut by 4 bases and J by 1 base, with 11 bases left in between. The CDR3 is 14 residues long. The germline V gene has CDR1 SEHNR and CDR2 FQNEAQ (reference sequence). For the CDR3, the DNA is TGTGCCAGCAGCTCCGCGGGCGCGTCCTACGAGCAGTACTTC. Amino acids: CASSSAGASYEQYF.

The genes are TRBV29-1 and TRBJ1-1; D may be TRBD1 (5 bases). Germline V gene data show CDR1 as SQVTM and CDR2 as ANQGSEA. The V gene lost 4 bases and the J gene lost 11 bases, with 20 bases spanning the gap. The CDR3 loop spans 13 amino acids. CDR3 residues: CSVATPDWEGAFF. The CDR3 DNA sequence: TGCAGCGTTGCCACCCCGGACTGGGAGGGGGCTTTCTTT.

The gene calls are TRBV5-1 and TRBJ2-1; 7 nucleotides match TRBD1. The V segment lost 3 bases and the J segment 5 bases; nucleotides outside the gene matches: 11. From germline, CDR1 is SGHRS and CDR2 YFSETQ. The CDR3 sequence is 16 residues long. CDR3: CASSSIGTAVNNEQFF. DNA for the CDR3: TGCGCCAGCAGCTCAATTGGGACAGCCGTAAACAATGAGCAGTTCTTC.

The chain uses TRBV5-1 and TRBJ2-7; 8 bases agree with TRBD1. V gave up 0 bases and J gave up 3 bases; unmatched junction bases: 2. CDR1 and CDR2 (germline): SGHRS, YFSETQ. This CDR3 is built from 14 residues. This CDR3 reads CASSLGGQGYEQYF. In DNA form, the CDR3 reads TGCGCCAGCAGCTTGGGAGGACAGGGCTACGAGCAGTACTTC.

Remarks on this clone: The sample has other DNA sequences that encode this CDR3 too. The V and J genes are TRBV28 and TRBJ2-7; D remains unclear. Germline-derived CDR1 and CDR2 are MDHEN and SYDVKM. The CDR3 runs 12 residues. Trimming pared 3 bases from V and 3 bases from J, leaving 6 bases between. CDR3 residues: CASSLRGYEQYF. The DNA of the CDR3 is TGTGCCAGCAGTTTGAGAGGCTACGAGCAGTACTTC.

The chain combines TRBV7-2 with TRBJ2-3, with D hard to call. In germline, CDR1 is SGHTA, CDR2 FQGNSA. V lost 5 bases and J lost 4, with 13 bases in between. This CDR3 has 14 amino acids. The CDR3 here is CASSADAGADTQYF. DNA of the CDR3: TGTGCCAGCAGCGCGGATGCAGGTGCAGATACGCAGTATTTT.

With regard to this clone: Relative to the germline gene, one junction end is altered; a read error may explain this. The chain couples TRBV5-1 to TRBJ2-2; D is uncertain. The CDR3 has 16 amino acids. Germline V gene data show CDR1 as SGHRS and CDR2 as YFSETQ. The CDR3, as DNA: TGCGCCAGCAGCTTTAGTGTAATAGGGAACACGGGGGAGCTGTTTTTT. As protein: CASSFSVIGNTGELFF. The full variable domain, completed using reference TRBV5-1 and TRBJ2-2, is KAGVTQTPRYLIKTRGQQVTLSCSPISGHRSVSWYQQTPGQGLQFLFEYFSETQRNKGNFPGRFSGRQFSNSRSEMNVSTLELGDSALYLCASSFSVIGNTGELFFGEGSRLTVL.